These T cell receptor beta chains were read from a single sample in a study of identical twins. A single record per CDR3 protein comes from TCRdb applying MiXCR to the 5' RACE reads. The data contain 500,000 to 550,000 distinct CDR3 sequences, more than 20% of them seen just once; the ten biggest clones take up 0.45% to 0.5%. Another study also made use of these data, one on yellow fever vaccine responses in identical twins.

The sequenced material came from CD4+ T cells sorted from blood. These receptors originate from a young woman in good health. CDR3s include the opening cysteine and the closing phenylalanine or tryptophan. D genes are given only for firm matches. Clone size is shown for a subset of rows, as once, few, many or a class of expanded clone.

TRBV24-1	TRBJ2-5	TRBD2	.	TGTGCCACCAGTGCTGGCGGGAGACACCAAGAGACCCAGTACTTC	CATSAGGRHQETQYF
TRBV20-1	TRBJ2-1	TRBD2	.	TGCAGTGCTTGGACTAGCGGGATTAACAATGAGCAGTTCTTC	CSAWTSGINNEQFF
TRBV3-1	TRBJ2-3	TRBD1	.	TGTGCCAGCAGCCAAGTCGGTCGCGGGACAGGGGGCTCGGGGAGCACAGATACGCAGTATTTT	CASSQVGRGTGGSGSTDTQYF
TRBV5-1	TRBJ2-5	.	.	TGCGCCAGCCGATTGGACGGACCTTGGGAGACCCAGTACTTC	CASRLDGPWETQYF
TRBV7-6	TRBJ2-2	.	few	TGTGCCAGCAGCTTAGTCTACAGCCTTGACGGGGAGCTGTTTTTT	CASSLVYSLDGELFF
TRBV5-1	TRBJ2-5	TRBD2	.	TGCGCCAGCAGCCGTGGGACTAACGTAATCCAAGAGACCCAGTACTTC	CASSRGTNVIQETQYF
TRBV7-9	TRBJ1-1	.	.	TGTGCCAGCAGCTTATCTAGCCGGGTGAACACTGAAGCTTTCTTT	CASSLSSRVNTEAFF
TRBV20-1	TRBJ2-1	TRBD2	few	TGCAGTGCCCTTACTAGCGGGAGGGGTCCCTCCTACAATGAGCAGTTCTTC	CSALTSGRGPSYNEQFF
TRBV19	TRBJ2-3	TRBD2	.	TGTGCCAGTAGCCGGACTAGCGGGAGTGTCACAGATACGCAGTATTTT	CASSRTSGSVTDTQYF
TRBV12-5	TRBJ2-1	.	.	TGTGCTAGTGGCAAGGGGAGCTCCTACAATGAGCAGTTCTTC	CASGKGSSYNEQFF
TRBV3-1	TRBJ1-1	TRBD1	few	TGTGCCAGCAGCCAAGGGACAGGGGGCGCGGGTTGGACTGAAGCTTTCTTT	CASSQGTGGAGWTEAFF
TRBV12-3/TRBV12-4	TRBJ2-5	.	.	TGTGCCAGCAGTGGGGTGGTGGAGACCCAGTACTTC	CASSGVVETQYF
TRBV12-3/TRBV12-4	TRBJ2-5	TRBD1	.	TGTGCCAGCAGTCCGACAGGGGGGGGACAAGAGACCCAGTACTTC	CASSPTGGGQETQYF
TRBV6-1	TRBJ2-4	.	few	TGTGCCAGCAGTGAAAGGACTTACGGAAACATTCAGTACTTC	CASSERTYGNIQYF
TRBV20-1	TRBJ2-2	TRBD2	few	TGCAGTGCCGGGACTAGCGGGGGCCCACCCGGGGAGCTGTTTTTT	CSAGTSGGPPGELFF
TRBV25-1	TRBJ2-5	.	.	TGTGCCAGCAGCAGACATACCGGGACGGGCCAAGAGACCCAGTACTTC	CASSRHTGTGQETQYF
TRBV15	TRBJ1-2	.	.	TGTGCCACCAGCAGAGATATTTACAGCAGCTATGGCTACACCTTC	CATSRDIYSSYGYTF
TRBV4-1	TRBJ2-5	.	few	TGCGCCAGCAGCCAAGATGCAGGGAGGGAGACCCAGTACTTC	CASSQDAGRETQYF
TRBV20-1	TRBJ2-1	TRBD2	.	TGCAGCTCGAGGGGGGGCGGGAGGAAAAATGAGCAGTTCTTC	CSSRGGGRKNEQFF
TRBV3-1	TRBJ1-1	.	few	TGTGCCAGCAGCTCCCCCGAGGGGGGTGGGGCTTTCTTT	CASSSPEGGGAFF
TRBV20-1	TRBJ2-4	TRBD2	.	TGCAGTGCTAGAGACCTTAGCGGGGAGTCGAACATTCAGTACTTC	CSARDLSGESNIQYF
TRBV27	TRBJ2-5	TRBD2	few	TGTGCCAGCAGTCCCCGCGGGGGTCTCAAAGAGACCCAGTACTTC	CASSPRGGLKETQYF
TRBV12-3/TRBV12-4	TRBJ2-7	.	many	TGTGCCAGCAGTCCCACAGGGAAAGGCTACGAGCAGTACTTC	CASSPTGKGYEQYF
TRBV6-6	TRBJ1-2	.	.	TGTGCCAGCAGTTACGGCGAGACTCCTAGCGACACCTTC	CASSYGETPSDTF
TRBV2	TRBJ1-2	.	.	TGTGCCAGCACTCGAGGGGAAGGCTACACCTTC	CASTRGEGYTF
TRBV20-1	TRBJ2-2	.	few	TGCAGTGCTAGAGATTCCGGCACCGGGGAGCTGTTTTTT	CSARDSGTGELFF
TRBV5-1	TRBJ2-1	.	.	TGCGCCAGCAGCACCGCTCGCGCGACCTACAATGAGCAGTTCTTC	CASSTARATYNEQFF
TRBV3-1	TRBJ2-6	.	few	TGTGCCAGCAGCCAATTTAGTGCTGGGGCCAACGTCCTGACTTTC	CASSQFSAGANVLTF
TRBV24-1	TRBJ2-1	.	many	TGTGCCACCAGTGACCCCATGATAGGCTCCTACAATGAGCAGTTCTTC	CATSDPMIGSYNEQFF